This T cell receptor (beta chain) emerged from a study of shared clonotypes between healthy human individuals. From germline, CDR1 is SEHNR and CDR2 FQNEAQ (reference sequence). This CDR3 contains 12 residues. Trimming stripped 2 bases from V and 6 bases from J, with 5 bases between. Evenly divided among several immunoSEQ plates was the genomic DNA of each subset. Among the unsorted PBMC samples, replicate PCRs used about 300 ng DNA, 30,000 to 35,000 T cell genomes. Assay used: immunoSEQ multiplex PCR; TCRdb lists only in-frame clones, some missing. The sample records about half a million clones, 70% to 80% being singletons.

The sample taken for sequencing was PBMCs. The receptor was isolated from a woman aged 40-49 years in good health. Some clones in this sample may be carry-over from other donors' samples. This chain joins TRBV7-9 and TRBJ2-1, with D unresolved. CDR3 amino acids: CASSLSGNEQFF. The DNA for the CDR3 is TGTGCCAGCAGCTTATCTGGCAATGAGCAGTTCTTC.